Presented here are 17 T cell receptor beta chains from one specimen sequenced in a study of T cells in Graves' hyperthyroidism and ophthalmopathy. Researchers amplified the TCR beta CDR3 regions from RNA transcripts. A first-round RT-PCR of the TCR CDR3 used the HTBI primer set. TCRdb called the multiplex PCR reads again in MiXCR, with one record for every CDR3 protein. Seen here are a few hundred thousand distinct CDR3 sequences, about 16% observed once, and the top ten hold 44%. The sequenced material came from blood. The receptors stem from a man between 40 and 49 years old with Graves' hyperthyroidism.

This clonotype has at least ten counts. The rearrangement links TRBV29-1 to TRBJ2-5; 7 positions agree with TRBD2. Trimming cost V 4 bases and J 5 bases; bases outside gene matches: 4. This CDR3 comprises 12 residues. Germline assignment: CDR1 SQVTM and CDR2 ANQGSEA. The CDR3 protein is CSVGEGRETQYF. CDR3 DNA: TGCAGCGTTGGGGAGGGTCGGGAGACCCAGTACTTC.

This clonotype was seen only a few times. The chain employs TRBV6-2 or TRBV6-3 and TRBJ1-1; TRBD1 aligns across 7 bases. Per germline, CDR1 MNHEY and CDR2 SVGEGT. The CDR3 is made up of 16 amino acids. Trimming removed 6 bases from V and 4 bases from J; junction bases left unmatched: 14. CDR3 nucleotides: TGTGCCAGCAGGAGTCTCGAGACGACAGGGACCACTGAAGCTTTCTTT. Translation: CASRSLETTGTTEAFF.

This clonotype was picked up many times. In DNA form, the CDR3 reads TGTGCCAGCAGTGAACGGGGTGGGACAGGGGCGTTGACCCAGTACTTC. Translated: CASSERGGTGALTQYF. This rearrangement joins TRBV2 to TRBJ2-5; 10 bases are shared with TRBD1. The CDR3 loop spans 16 amino acids. With 2 bases clipped from V and 7 bases from J, the junction kept 10 bases outside the gene matches. Germline V gene lookup returns CDR1 SNHLY and CDR2 FYNNEI.

On this clonotype itself: Possible read error: a much larger clone is one base away. The V call is TRBV15, the J call TRBJ2-7, with D uncertain. Germline CDR1 and CDR2: LNHNV and YYDKDF (reference sequence). V was pared by 0 bases and J by 2 bases, with 5 bases between. The CDR3 has 13 residues. The CDR3 DNA follows: TGTGCCACCAGCAGAGAACGAGCCTACGAGCAGTACTTC. Translating gives CATSRERAYEQYF.

V usage is TRBV7-2 and J usage is TRBJ1-1; no firm D call. Germline CDR1 and CDR2: SGHTA and FQGNSA. V lost 4 bases and J 4 bases, leaving 16 bases between the germline ends. The CDR3 sequence is 15 residues long. Here the CDR3 reads CASSSLLRTSTEAFF. The CDR3 region has the DNA TGTGCCAGCAGCTCCCTCCTTCGTACATCCACTGAAGCTTTCTTT.

This clonotype was counted many times. The chain carries TRBV28 and TRBJ2-7, with 8 positions matching TRBD2. The V gene end was trimmed by 3 bases and the J gene end by 4 bases; junction bases not matched to a gene: 14. Germline V gene lookup returns CDR1 MDHEN and CDR2 SYDVKM. The CDR3 length is 17 residues. CDR3 in amino acids: CASSFLGSGALGYEQYF. The CDR3 DNA follows: TGTGCCAGCAGTTTTCTGGGTAGCGGGGCTTTAGGGTACGAGCAGTACTTC. The full variable domain, rest sourced from reference TRBV28 and TRBJ2-7, is DVKVTQSSRYLVKRTGEKVFLECVQDMDHENMFWYRQDPGLGLRLIYFSYDVKMKEKGDIPEGYSVSREKKERFSLILESASTNQTSMYLCASSFLGSGALGYEQYFGPGTRLTVT.

In the case of this clonotype: A much larger clone lies a single base off, so this may be a read error. The J gene is TRBJ2-7, the V gene TRBV29-1, with 11 bases matching TRBD1. There are 15 residues in the CDR3. Germline assignment: CDR1 SQVTM and CDR2 ANQGSEA. Unmatched junction bases numbered 9, after V lost 7 bases and J lost 1 base. In DNA, the CDR3 is TGCAGCGCTGATATCGGGACAGGGGGTTCCTACGAGCAGTACTTC. Residues: CSADIGTGGSYEQYF.

This clonotype was detected many times. The chain combines TRBV28 with TRBJ2-1; no clear D. Trimming pared 6 bases from V and 9 bases from J, leaving 18 bases between. In germline, CDR1 is MDHEN, CDR2 SYDVKM. The CDR3 is 14 residues long. Written as DNA, the CDR3 is TGTGCCAGCAGGAGAAAAGAGGTATTGGGTGAGCAGTTCTTC. It translates to CASRRKEVLGEQFF.

This CDR3 is CASSESDRAIYGYTF. The CDR3 coding sequence is TGCGCCAGCAGTGAGTCCGACAGGGCGATCTATGGCTACACCTTC. This chain connects TRBV10-2 to TRBJ1-2; TRBD1 matches 7 bases. The CDR3 has 15 residues. Germline CDR1 is WSHSY and CDR2 is SAAADI. Trimming at V came to 0 bases and at J to 4 bases, leaving 5 bases not matched to a gene.

This chain links TRBV6-4 with TRBJ2-2; D is possibly TRBD1 (6 bases). This CDR3 is built from 14 residues. CDR1 MRHNA and CDR2 SNTAGT come from the germline V gene. V gave up 5 bases and J gave up 4 bases, with 11 bases separating them. The CDR3 region has the DNA TGTGCCAGCAGTTCTCAACAGGGCACCGGGGAGCTGTTTTTT. Translating gives CASSSQQGTGELFF.

There are many counts of this clonotype. The gene calls are TRBV29-1 and TRBJ1-2; a possible D gene is TRBD1 (6 bases). Germline CDR1 reads SQVTM; CDR2 reads ANQGSEA. This CDR3 contains 12 residues. Between the trimmed V and J ends, which lost 7 bases and 8 bases, there was a span of 17 bases. The CDR3 DNA is TGCAGCGACGCTCACAGGGCGGGCGGCTACACCTTC. Its translation: CSDAHRAGGYTF.

V gene TRBV10-3 combines with J gene TRBJ2-5, with 9 nucleotides matching TRBD1. The CDR3 loop spans 18 amino acids. J was trimmed by 4 bases and V by 3 bases; bases with no gene match: 15. CDR1 is ENHRY, CDR2 SYGVKD, per germline. The DNA of the CDR3 is TGTGCCATCAGTGACGCGGACAGGGGCGGGGGAGTGGGAGAGACCCAGTACTTC. Translation gives CAISDADRGGGVGETQYF.

The table lists this clonotype with many counts. The chain couples TRBV6-1 to TRBJ2-5; D possibly corresponds to TRBD2 (6 bases). The ends were cut back, 6 bases at V and 2 bases at J, with 13 bases in the middle. Per germline, CDR1 MNHNS and CDR2 SASEGT. The CDR3 is 14 amino acids. The CDR3 nucleotides read TGTGCCAGCAGCTCTCGGGGGTTACAAGAGACCCAGTACTTC. Residues: CASSSRGLQETQYF.

Remarks on this clonotype: Possible read error: a much larger clone is one base away. The genes are TRBV20-1 and TRBJ1-3; tentative D call: TRBD1 (6 bases). This CDR3 is 16 amino acids long. CDR1 is DFQATT, CDR2 SNEGSKA, per germline (reference sequence). CDR3 sequence: CSAPTLPQGPGNTIHF. In DNA form, the CDR3 reads TGCAGTGCTCCGACTCTCCCACAGGGCCCTGGAAACACCATACATTTT.

The chain has TRBV6-1 and TRBJ2-5; 8 bases are a match to TRBD1. Trimming cost V 6 bases and J 7 bases; bases outside gene matches: 22. Germline lookup yields CDR1 MNHNS and CDR2 SASEGT. CDR3 length: 18 amino acids. CDR3 DNA sequence: TGTGCCAGCAGCCTAACACACCCCGGGACAGGCAATTCTCGGACCCAGTACTTC. Protein sequence: CASSLTHPGTGNSRTQYF.

This clonotype was seen many times. J is TRBJ2-5 and V is TRBV2; D uncertain. Germline V lookup: CDR1 SNHLY, CDR2 FYNNEI. The CDR3 covers 14 residues. The V and J ends lost 4 bases and 5 bases respectively, with 14 bases between them. CDR3: CASSVGLVGETQYF. CDR3 nucleotides: TGTGCCAGCAGTGTAGGGCTAGTAGGGGAGACCCAGTACTTC.

This clonotype has a handful of counts. A much larger clone differs from this one at a single base, so this may be a read error. V gene TRBV28 combines with J gene TRBJ2-4, with D possibly TRBD1 on 5 matching bases. Germline CDR1 is MDHEN and CDR2 is SYDVKM. The CDR3 is 15 residues long. This chain's CDR3 is CANSSIQGWGNIQYF. As DNA, the CDR3 is TGTGCCAACAGTTCCATCCAGGGTTGGGGAAACATTCAGTACTTC.